This T cell receptor beta chain originates from a study of high-grade serous ovarian cancer treatment subgroups. Libraries were prepared by immunoSEQ multiplex PCR; TCRdb keeps only in-frame clonotypes and omits some of them. The data contain a few thousand clones, roughly three quarters of them singletons. The CDR3 loop spans 14 amino acids. With 0 bases removed from V and 3 bases from J, the gap between germline ends came to 5 bases. Germline assignment: CDR1 ENHRY and CDR2 SYGVKD. Tumor samples were taken before definitive surgery or chemotherapy. The receptor was isolated from a human donor with high-grade serous ovarian cancer. This chain connects TRBV10-3 to TRBJ2-2; D call uncertain. The specimen sequenced was tumor tissue. For the CDR3, the DNA is TGTGCCATCAGTGAGTCGTCGGACACCGGGGAGCTGTTTTTT. Its protein is CAISESSDTGELFF.